The entry below describes one T cell receptor beta chain. No cognate antigen has been identified for it. Base qualities are not at hand, and no much larger clone is one base apart. For CDR1 and CDR2, the germline V gene lists SGHRS and YFSETQ. V lost 4 bases and J lost 1 base; the stretch between them is 14 bases long. Spanning cysteine to phenylalanine, the CDR3 consists of 16 amino acids. Only the CDR3 DNA stays, 48 bases, in frame from base 1. The sample comes from a study of blood T cell repertoires in COVID-19 (dated by TCRdb to the early 2020s). With respect to the entire study: The collaborator samples originated in the United States, Italy and Spain and spanned the acute and convalescent phases of COVID-19. The prospective study material was composed of cDNA or gDNA derived from T cells, B-cell-depleted T cells, or PBMCs. The dataset comprised deeply sampled blood TCRbeta repertoires from subjects exposed to, actively infected with, or recovered from COVID-19. The repertoires were made available in a free public database intended to serve as a resource for research on the immune response to SARS-CoV-2. The samples were drawn from the first 160 participants of the ongoing ImmuneRACE study and from some 1,300 subjects provided by 6 global collaborators. The sample metadata nearly always contained a de-identified subject ID, COVID-19 status, age in years and sex. Where available, HLA class I and class II types were obtained from metadata supplied by the sample provider rather than from assay-based typing. General conclusions and limits of the study: The quantity of clinical and demographic metadata differed by source and by participant and was supplied without curation.

The immunoSEQ Assay, a bias-controlled multiplex PCR, was used to amplify TCRbeta CDR3 regions from genomic DNA. As for the authors' bioinformatics: The number of nucleated cells in each sample was estimated from the amplification of reference gene primers within the assay. To quantify the absolute abundance of each unique TCRbeta CDR3 rearrangement, sequence reads were collapsed and filtered. For each sample, productive Simpson clonality was calculated by taking the square root of Simpson's diversity index across productive rearrangements. TCRdb holds this immuneACCESS table with in-frame rearrangements only. Some clones are missing; in checked studies, unresolved V genes explain under half, and the rest has no known cause. D and trimming were read from the DNA, whereas the V and J calls and clone size are those reported in that table. Here the sample has approximately 180,000 clones; about 89% occur a single time. Roughly 2.6% of the sample comes from the top ten.

The collaborating institutions used their own protocols to collect whole blood in K2EDTA tubes. For TCRbeta analysis, collaborator samples were shipped as frozen whole blood, as isolated PBMCs, or as DNA extracted from either sample type. This receptor chain uses TRBV5-1 and TRBJ2-2, and TRBD2 may be the D gene, going by 5 matching bases. Sequenced material: peripheral blood. This TCR was recovered from a middle-aged man with active or convalescent COVID-19. In nucleotides, the sequence is TGCGCCAGCAGCCCGGACTTGAGGAGGAACACCGGGGAGCTGTTTTTT. It translates to CASSPDLRRNTGELFF.